The 27 T cell receptor beta chains reported below all come from one sample, sequenced in a study of shared clonotypes between healthy human individuals. Profiled with immunoSEQ multiplex PCR; TCRdb holds only in-frame clones, not every one. The table includes about 2.2 million clones, just under 95% detected once. Naive-designated CD8 cells lacked CD45RO, were positively enriched for CCR7, and omitted terminally differentiated effector memory CD45RA+ cells. The sequenced sample consisted of naive CD8+ T cells from PBMCs. Receptors were obtained from a man younger than 35 in good health. Some clones in this sample may be carry-over from other donors' samples.

In regard to this clone: Different DNA sequences within this sample yield the same CDR3. The chain uses TRBV28 and TRBJ2-1; the match to TRBD2 covers 11 bases. The trim removed 5 bases at V and 3 bases at J, leaving 3 bases unmatched. Germline-derived CDR1 and CDR2 are MDHEN and SYDVKM. CDR3 length equals 15 residues. CDR3 residues: CASSLLAGVYNEQFF. In DNA form, the CDR3 reads TGTGCCAGCAGTCTACTAGCGGGGGTCTACAATGAGCAGTTCTTC.

This chain uses TRBV9 with TRBJ2-2, with D maybe TRBD2 (7 bases). This CDR3 contains 15 residues. Trimming stripped 4 bases from V and 3 bases from J, with 13 bases between. The germline V gene encodes CDR1 SGDLS and CDR2 YYNGEE. The CDR3 loop reads CASSFRGADTGELFF. The CDR3 nucleotides read TGTGCCAGCAGCTTTCGGGGGGCTGACACCGGGGAGCTGTTTTTT.

The rearrangement joins TRBV12-2 to TRBJ2-5; TRBD2, the D gene given by the table, was not confirmed from the DNA. TRBV12-2 is marked as a pseudogene. The CDR3 sequence is 17 residues long. CDR3 DNA sequence: TGTGCAAGTCGCCCCCCCGGGGGGTGGACCGATCAAGAGACCCAGTACTTC. Amino acids: CASRPPGGWTDQETQYF.

The table lists this clone with a count of one. Written as DNA, the CDR3 is TGTGCCAGCAGCATCGGAGCGAGCTCCTACAATGAGCAGTTCTTC. This codes for CASSIGASSYNEQFF. The chain has TRBV7-2 and TRBJ2-1; no clear D. The CDR3 extends over 15 amino acids. Germline CDR1 SGHTA, CDR2 FQGNSA. V was shortened by 5 bases and J by 0 bases, with 11 bases between the two germline ends. Drawing the rest from reference TRBV7-2 and TRBJ2-1, the complete variable domain is GAGVSQSPSNKVTEKGKDVELRCDPISGHTALYWYRQSLGQGLEFLIYFQGNSAPDKSGLPSDRFSAERTGGSVSTLTIQRTQQEDSAVYLCASSIGASSYNEQFFGPGTRLTVL.

V gene TRBV18 combines with J gene TRBJ2-7; 8 bases are a match to TRBD1. CDR3 length: 14 residues. From germline, CDR1 is KGHSH and CDR2 LQKENI. The V gene end was trimmed by 5 bases and the J gene end by 6 bases; junction bases not matched to a gene: 9. The CDR3 loop reads CASSADRAGAEQYF. The CDR3 DNA reads TGTGCCAGCTCAGCGGACAGGGCGGGCGCCGAGCAGTACTTC.

The sample holds one count of this clone. The gene calls are TRBV29-1 and TRBJ2-1; D is uncertain. Germline CDR1 is SQVTM and CDR2 is ANQGSEA. V was pared by 2 bases and J by 10 bases, with 9 bases between. This CDR3 is built from 11 residues. The CDR3 sequence is CSVELVGEQFF. The CDR3 DNA reads as TGCAGCGTTGAACTCGTGGGCGAGCAGTTCTTC.

The chain has TRBV9 and TRBJ2-7; 7 nucleotides match TRBD1. The V gene's germline CDR1 is SGDLS and CDR2 YYNGEE. Trimming cost V 4 bases and J 0 bases; bases outside gene matches: 7. The CDR3 totals 15 residues. The CDR3 reads CASSSGTDLSYEQYF. The CDR3 DNA reads TGTGCCAGCAGCTCTGGGACAGATCTCTCCTACGAGCAGTACTTC. The full variable domain, completed using reference TRBV9 and TRBJ2-7, is DSGVTQTPKHLITATGQRVTLRCSPRSGDLSVYWYQQSLDQGLQFLIQYYNGEERAKGNILERFSAQQFPDLHSELNLSSLELGDSALYFCASSSGTDLSYEQYFGPGTRLTVT.

The chain joins TRBV6-5 to TRBJ1-3; no clear D gene. CDR1 MNHEY and CDR2 SVGAGI come from the germline V gene. The V end lost 4 bases, the J end lost 2 bases, and 12 bases lay between the germline ends. The CDR3 has 15 amino acids. CDR3 loop: CASSSSAGPGNTIYF. The CDR3 nucleotides read TGTGCCAGCAGTTCCTCCGCAGGACCTGGAAACACCATATATTTT.

The rearrangement links TRBV27 to TRBJ1-2; 10 bases line up with TRBD1. V shed 5 bases, J shed 3 bases, and the junction held 12 bases outside the gene matches. The CDR3 consists of 17 residues. Germline assignment: CDR1 MNHEY and CDR2 SMNVEV (reference sequence). The CDR3 region has the DNA TGTGCCAGCAGTCCCTGGGACAGGGGTTCCCCCTACTATGGCTACACCTTC. Translation: CASSPWDRGSPYYGYTF.

The chain combines TRBV4-1 with TRBJ1-2; D is uncertain. The CDR3 length is 12 residues. V lost 1 base and J 8 bases, leaving 8 bases between the germline ends. CDR1 MGHRA and CDR2 YSYEKL come from the germline V gene. The CDR3 is CASSQGREGYTF. CDR3 DNA: TGCGCCAGCAGCCAAGGGAGGGAAGGCTACACCTTC.

The CDR3 bases are TGTGCCAGCAGTTCACCGGGCGGGGGACTTCGGGAAAAACTGTTTTTT. This translates into CASSSPGGGLREKLFF. The gene calls are TRBV28 and TRBJ1-4; TRBD1 is a possible D gene (5 bases). Germline values: CDR1 MDHEN, CDR2 SYDVKM. V shed 4 bases and J shed 8 bases, with 20 bases lying between them. The CDR3 totals 16 residues.

V usage is TRBV4-2 and J usage is TRBJ2-7; no clear D gene. V was pared by 3 bases and J by 0 bases, with 18 bases between. Per the germline V gene, CDR1 is LGHNA and CDR2 is YNFKEQ. CDR3 size: 17 residues. The CDR3 nucleotides are TGTGCCAGCAGCCAGGCCGTTACGGAACGATCCTCCTACGAGCAGTACTTC. This sequence encodes CASSQAVTERSSYEQYF.

The chain has TRBV9 and TRBJ2-7, with TRBD2 matching 13 bases. The CDR3 has 16 residues. V lost 3 bases, J lost 6 bases, and 9 bases stayed unmatched. Germline V CDR1 and CDR2: SGDLS, YYNGEE. CDR3 DNA: TGTGCCAGCAGCGCCGGACCGGGACTAGCGGGATCCGAGCAGTACTTC. Translated: CASSAGPGLAGSEQYF.

This chain links TRBV6-5 with TRBJ2-1; 7 bases line up with TRBD2. In germline, CDR1 is MNHEY, CDR2 SVGAGI. The CDR3 totals 16 residues. The V segment lost 0 bases and the J segment 2 bases; nucleotides outside the gene matches: 4. The CDR3 sequence is CASSYSRLAAYNEQFF. CDR3 nucleotides: TGTGCCAGCAGTTACTCAAGGCTAGCGGCCTACAATGAGCAGTTCTTC.

The chain uses TRBV7-9 and TRBJ2-3, with a tentative D call TRBD2 (6 bases). V dropped 4 bases and J dropped 3 bases, with 11 bases sitting between them. Germline V CDR1 and CDR2: SEHNR, FQNEAQ (reference sequence). There are 14 residues in the CDR3. The chain's CDR3 is CASSSPSATDTQYF. Written as DNA, the CDR3 is TGTGCCAGCAGCTCGCCTAGCGCAACAGATACGCAGTATTTT. Full variable domain (outside the CDR3, taken from reference TRBV7-9 and TRBJ2-3): DTGVSQNPRHKITKRGQNVTFRCDPISEHNRLYWYRQTLGQGPEFLTYFQNEAQLEKSRLLSDRFSAERPKGSFSTLEIQRTEQGDSAMYLCASSSPSATDTQYFGPGTRLTVL.

V and J are TRBV10-3 and TRBJ1-1, with D maybe TRBD1 (6 bases). V gave up 6 bases and J gave up 1 base, with 9 bases separating them. The CDR3 loop spans 13 amino acids. The V gene's germline CDR1 is ENHRY and CDR2 SYGVKD. The chain's CDR3 is CAISWGANTEAFF. The DNA for the CDR3 is TGTGCCATCAGCTGGGGGGCGAACACTGAAGCTTTCTTT.

This chain connects TRBV7-6 to TRBJ2-7, with 10 positions matching TRBD1. V lost 4 bases and J lost 3; bases outside the gene matches: 0. This CDR3 contains 13 residues. Germline loops: CDR1 SGHVS, CDR2 FNYEAQ. The CDR3 sequence: CASSWDRGYEQYF. The CDR3 DNA reads as TGTGCCAGCAGCTGGGACAGGGGCTACGAGCAGTACTTC.

The chain recombines TRBV27 with TRBJ2-7, with 10 bases lining up with TRBD2. Germline CDR1 is MNHEY and CDR2 is SMNVEV (reference sequence). J lost 7 bases, V lost 5 bases, and 14 bases had no gene match. CDR3 length equals 16 residues. The CDR3 protein is CASSPFFSGRIREQYF. CDR3 coding DNA: TGTGCCAGCAGTCCCTTCTTTAGCGGGAGGATACGTGAGCAGTACTTC.

V gene TRBV7-8 combines with J gene TRBJ2-2, with 9 positions matching TRBD1. Germline values: CDR1 SGHVS, CDR2 FQNEAQ. V lost 4 bases, J lost 5 bases, and 5 bases stayed unmatched. CDR3 size: 15 residues. This chain's CDR3 is CASSSDRGGTGELFF. The CDR3 nucleotides read TGTGCCAGCAGCTCGGACAGGGGTGGGACCGGGGAGCTGTTTTTT. The full variable domain, completed using reference TRBV7-8 and TRBJ2-2, is GAGVSQSPRYKVAKRGQDVALRCDPISGHVSLFWYQQALGQGPEFLTYFQNEAQLDKSGLPSDRFFAERPEGSVSTLKIQRTQQEDSAVYLCASSSDRGGTGELFFGEGSRLTVL.

In DNA form, the CDR3 reads TGTGCCAGCAGCTTAGGGCGCCGCCTATTGAGCGAAAAACTGTTTTTT. Protein: CASSLGRRLLSEKLFF. V and J are TRBV7-2 and TRBJ1-4, with D unresolved. Trimming removed 1 base from V and 8 bases from J, with 17 bases in between. The germline gives CDR1 SGHTA, CDR2 FQGNSA. The CDR3 length is 16 residues. Full variable domain (rest looked up from reference TRBV7-2 and TRBJ1-4): GAGVSQSPSNKVTEKGKDVELRCDPISGHTALYWYRQSLGQGLEFLIYFQGNSAPDKSGLPSDRFSAERTGGSVSTLTIQRTQQEDSAVYLCASSLGRRLLSEKLFFGSGTQLSVL.

This chain links TRBV4-3 with TRBJ2-1; perhaps TRBD1 as D (5 bases). Trimming left V 7 bases short and J 0 bases short, with 13 bases between. The germline gives CDR1 LGHNA, CDR2 YSLEER. CDR3 length: 15 amino acids. The CDR3 sequence is CASTPGSSSYNEQFF. In nucleotides, the CDR3 is TGCGCCAGCACCCCAGGGTCGAGCTCCTACAATGAGCAGTTCTTC.

The chain recombines TRBV15 with TRBJ2-2, with 7 bases that match TRBD1. The CDR3 loop spans 15 amino acids. Losses at the gene ends were 7 bases for V and 2 bases for J; bases not matched to a gene: 7. Germline assignment: CDR1 LNHNV and CDR2 YYDKDF (reference sequence). The CDR3: CATTPRQGNTGELFF. CDR3 nucleotide sequence: TGTGCCACCACCCCACGACAGGGTAACACCGGGGAGCTGTTTTTT.

On this clone itself: The same CDR3 is also encoded by other DNA sequences in this sample. The chain recombines TRBV28 with TRBJ2-1; D may correspond to TRBD1 or TRBD2 (5 bases each). Between the trimmed V and J ends, which lost 3 bases and 4 bases, there was a span of 7 bases. The germline gives CDR1 MDHEN, CDR2 SYDVKM. CDR3 length: 13 residues. The CDR3 sequence is CASSLGRYNEQFF. DNA for the CDR3: TGTGCCAGCAGTTTGGGACGATACAATGAGCAGTTCTTC. The full variable domain, completed using reference TRBV28 and TRBJ2-1, is DVKVTQSSRYLVKRTGEKVFLECVQDMDHENMFWYRQDPGLGLRLIYFSYDVKMKEKGDIPEGYSVSREKKERFSLILESASTNQTSMYLCASSLGRYNEQFFGPGTRLTVL.

The chain has TRBV15 and TRBJ2-1; 12 positions agree with TRBD2. Germline CDR1 reads LNHNV; CDR2 reads YYDKDF (reference sequence). This CDR3 is built from 15 residues. Trimming at V came to 3 bases and at J to 8 bases, leaving 5 bases not matched to a gene. Here the CDR3 reads CATSRTSGSVYEQFF. The CDR3 region has the DNA TGTGCCACCAGCAGGACTAGCGGGAGTGTCTATGAGCAGTTCTTC.

This clone was seen only once. Distinct nucleotide sequences in the sample also encode this CDR3. The chain combines TRBV13 with TRBJ2-7; 10 nucleotides agree with TRBD2. The junction had 7 bases not matched to a gene; V was cut back by 4 bases and J by 4 bases. This CDR3 is 15 amino acids long. Germline CDR1 is PRHDT and CDR2 is FYEKMQ (reference sequence). CDR3 loop: CASSSRLAGLYEQYF. For the CDR3, the DNA is TGTGCCAGCAGCTCACGACTAGCGGGCCTGTACGAGCAGTACTTC.

This sequence joins TRBV7-2 and TRBJ1-4; possibly TRBD1 for D (5 bases). Germline CDR1 and CDR2: SGHTA and FQGNSA. The CDR3 is 15 amino acids. Trimming removed 1 base at V and 5 bases at J, with 11 bases between. In DNA, the CDR3 is TGTGCCAGCAGCTTAGTTGGGGGTGGGAATGAAAAACTGTTTTTT. Its translation: CASSLVGGGNEKLFF.

V is TRBV28 and J is TRBJ2-3, with TRBD2 as a possible D gene (6 bases). Germline V lookup: CDR1 MDHEN, CDR2 SYDVKM. Trimming took 5 bases from V and 5 from J, leaving 26 bases between them. The CDR3 has 18 amino acids. The CDR3, as DNA: TGTGCCAGCAGTCCTCCTGGGGCAGGCGTACAGGAGGGAGATACGCAGTATTTT. Its protein product is CASSPPGAGVQEGDTQYF.